This TCR beta chain was identified during a study of read filtering for tumor transcriptome and immune sequencing. Study results and limitations: IR-seq captured clonotypes deeper and more reliably than RNA-seq. Approximately 82% of IR-seq clonotypes had a single read, yet these held around 3.5% of reads.

Ten or more counts support this clonotype. Its antigen is still unknown. The CDR3 contains 12 residues. The V end lost 0 bases, the J end lost 9 bases, and 6 bases lay between the germline ends. The germline V gene has CDR1 ENHRY and CDR2 SYGVKD. The library was built from about 400 ng RNA with molecular barcoded adaptors for alpha/delta and beta/gamma chains. TCRdb reanalysed the reads using MiXCR and keeps one entry per CDR3 protein. The sample lists 130,000 or so distinct CDR3 sequences; about 13% were seen once. V and J are TRBV10-3 and TRBJ2-1, with no clear D. The origin of this receptor is a donor at least 40 years old with multiple myeloma. Sequencing input: a population of CD138-negative cells sorted from bone marrow. The CDR3 bases are TGTGCCATCAGTGAGTCGTCGGCTGAGCAGTTCTTC. This sequence encodes CAISESSAEQFF.